Given below is one TCR beta chain in context. This sample also contains other DNA sequences that code for the same CDR3. Only in-frame clones appear in the TCRdb table, and some are missing; sequencing was by immunoSEQ multiplex PCR. Altogether over 85,000 clones are present, approximately 86% being singletons, with the ten largest covering roughly 20%. This record belongs to a study of blood T cell repertoires in COVID-19. Across the whole study: Spain, Italy and the United States supplied samples that represented acute and convalescent COVID-19. PBMCs, B-cell-depleted T cells, or T cells provided the cDNA or gDNA that made up the material.

This clonotype was obtained from a woman aged 80 or over with acute or convalescent COVID-19. The sample was peripheral blood.

CDR3 sequence reads: CASSPRGTEAFF. The CDR3 bases are TGTGCCAGCTCCCCCCGGGGCACTGAAGCTTTCTTT. This chain joins TRBV12-3 or TRBV12-4 and TRBJ1-1; D ambiguous. The CDR3 has 12 amino acids. Between the trimmed V and J ends, which lost 8 bases and 4 bases, there was a span of 11 bases.